This T cell receptor (beta chain) was sequenced during a study of blood T cell repertoires in COVID-19. The overall study: Acute and convalescent COVID-19 samples came from the United States, Italy and Spain.

V dropped 5 bases and J dropped 7 bases, with 12 bases sitting between them. The CDR3 totals 14 residues. CDR1 is MNHEY and CDR2 is SMNVEV in the germline V gene (reference sequence). In the authors' methods: Amplification with reference gene primers provided the estimates of nucleated cell counts. The assay was immunoSEQ multiplex PCR, and TCRdb's table has in-frame clones only and misses some. V and J calls and clone size are as listed in that table; D and trimming were resolved from the DNA. The sample includes 200,000 to 250,000 clones, 80% of them seen just once. Participants were aged about 18 to 90 years from 20 to 30 US areas.

The chain is built from TRBV27 and TRBJ1-6; D might be TRBD1 (6 bases). The clonotype was recovered from a man in his thirties or forties with acute COVID-19. Specimen: PBMCs or T cells enriched from blood (not recorded which). DNA of the CDR3: TGTGCCAGCAGTCTACAGGGTGGAAATTCACCCCTCCACTTT. Translated, it gives CASSLQGGNSPLHF.